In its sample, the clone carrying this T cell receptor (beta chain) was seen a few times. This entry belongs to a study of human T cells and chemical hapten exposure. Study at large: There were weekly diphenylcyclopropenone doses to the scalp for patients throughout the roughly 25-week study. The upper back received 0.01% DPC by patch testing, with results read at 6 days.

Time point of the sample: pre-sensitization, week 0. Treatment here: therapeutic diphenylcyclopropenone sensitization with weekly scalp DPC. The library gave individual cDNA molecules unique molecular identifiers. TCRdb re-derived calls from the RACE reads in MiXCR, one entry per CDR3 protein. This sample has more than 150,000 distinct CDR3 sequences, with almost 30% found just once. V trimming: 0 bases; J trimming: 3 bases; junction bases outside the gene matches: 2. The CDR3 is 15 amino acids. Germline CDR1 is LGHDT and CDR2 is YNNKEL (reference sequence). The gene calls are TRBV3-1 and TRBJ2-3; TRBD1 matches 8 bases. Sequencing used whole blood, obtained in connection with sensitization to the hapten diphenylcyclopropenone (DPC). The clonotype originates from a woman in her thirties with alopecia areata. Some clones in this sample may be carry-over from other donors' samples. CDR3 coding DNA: TGTGCCAGCAGCCAAGAGGACAGGGCGACAGATACGCAGTATTTT. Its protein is CASSQEDRATDTQYF.